Presented here are 13 T cell receptor beta chains from one specimen sequenced in a study of T cells in Graves' hyperthyroidism and ophthalmopathy. RNA transcripts were the template for amplifying TCR beta CDR3 regions. The HTBI primer set drove a first-round RT-PCR of the TCR CDR3. Each CDR3 protein gets one entry after TCRdb re-called the multiplex PCR reads with MiXCR. The sample consists of about 400,000 distinct CDR3 sequences, 14% to 15% of them appearing once. Sequenced material: blood. The origin of the receptors is a woman in her 30s with Graves' hyperthyroidism.

In this sample, this clonotype turned up many times. The CDR3 is CASSSADRASTDTQYF. CDR3 DNA: TGTGCCAGCAGCTCCGCGGACAGAGCTAGCACAGATACGCAGTATTTT. The chain has TRBV7-9 and TRBJ2-3; weak D call: TRBD1 (6 bases). The CDR3 has 16 amino acids. V lost 4 bases and J lost 0, with 14 bases in between. CDR1 and CDR2 (germline): SEHNR, FQNEAQ (reference sequence). The variable domain in full, completed from reference TRBV7-9 and TRBJ2-3, reads DTGVSQNPRHKITKRGQNVTFRCDPISEHNRLYWYRQTLGQGPEFLTYFQNEAQLEKSRLLSDRFSAERPKGSFSTLEIQRTEQGDSAMYLCASSSADRASTDTQYFGPGTRLTVL.

This clonotype was recorded many times. The V and J genes are TRBV9 and TRBJ2-2; 7 bases match TRBD1. Trimming at V came to 7 bases and at J to 1 base, leaving 7 bases not matched to a gene. The CDR3 runs 15 residues. Germline-derived CDR1 and CDR2 are SGDLS and YYNGEE. The CDR3 DNA follows: TGTGCCAGCTCACCTCGGACAGGGAACACCGGGGAGCTGTTTTTT. The encoded protein is CASSPRTGNTGELFF.

This clonotype was seen ten or more times. This rearrangement joins TRBV18 to TRBJ1-1; possibly TRBD1 for D (5 bases). Germline V gene lookup returns CDR1 KGHSH and CDR2 LQKENI. V was pared by 1 base and J by 1 base, with 7 bases between. The CDR3 consists of 14 residues. The CDR3 loop reads CASSPQGKNTEAFF. The CDR3 nucleotides are TGTGCCAGCTCACCACAGGGGAAGAACACTGAAGCTTTCTTT.

In this sample, this clonotype turned up many times. This chain joins TRBV28 and TRBJ2-1, with D perhaps given as TRBD1 or TRBD2 (5 bases each). Germline CDR1 reads MDHEN; CDR2 reads SYDVKM. This CDR3 is 14 amino acids long. The V gene lost 5 bases and the J gene lost 6 bases, with 14 bases spanning the gap. CDR3 in amino acids: CASSLRTGANEQFF. The CDR3 DNA reads TGTGCCAGCAGTCTGAGGACTGGGGCCAATGAGCAGTTCTTC.

This clonotype was picked up many times. The V gene is TRBV28, the J gene TRBJ2-3; TRBD2 agrees at 7 bases. Germline V gives CDR1 MDHEN, CDR2 SYDVKM. The J segment lost 9 bases and the V segment lost 3 bases, leaving 3 bases of the junction unmatched. The CDR3 totals 12 residues. The CDR3 coding sequence is TGTGCCAGCAGTTTGGGGGGGGGAACGCAGTATTTT. Protein: CASSLGGGTQYF.

V and J are TRBV9 and TRBJ1-6; 7 bases match TRBD1. Germline lookup yields CDR1 SGDLS and CDR2 YYNGEE. The CDR3 runs to 14 residues. The V and J ends lost 2 bases and 7 bases, in that order; junction bases with no gene match: 3. CDR3 sequence: CASSVTGENSPLHF. The CDR3 bases are TGTGCCAGCAGCGTCACAGGGGAGAATTCACCCCTCCACTTT. Filled out from reference TRBV9 and TRBJ1-6, the complete variable domain reads DSGVTQTPKHLITATGQRVTLRCSPRSGDLSVYWYQQSLDQGLQFLIQYYNGEERAKGNILERFSAQQFPDLHSELNLSSLELGDSALYFCASSVTGENSPLHFGNGTRLTVT.

This clonotype came up many times. The chain couples TRBV20-1 to TRBJ2-1; D not certain. V was clipped by 6 bases and J by 3 bases, with 18 bases between them. Germline assignment: CDR1 DFQATT and CDR2 SNEGSKA (reference sequence). This CDR3 is 15 amino acids long. CDR3 sequence: CSARPWTSFYNEQFF. As DNA, the CDR3 is TGCAGTGCCCGACCCTGGACCTCCTTCTACAATGAGCAGTTCTTC.

This clonotype was observed a handful of times. The V gene is TRBV18, the J gene TRBJ2-7; D may be TRBD1 or TRBD2 (5 bases each). Trimming left V 3 bases short and J 5 bases short, with 11 bases between. The germline V gene encodes CDR1 KGHSH and CDR2 LQKENI. The CDR3 is made up of 13 amino acids. The CDR3 DNA reads as TGTGCCAGCTCACCGGGGGTAGCCGACGAGCAGTACTTC. Its translation is CASSPGVADEQYF.

The chain uses TRBV20-1 and TRBJ2-1; a weak D match, TRBD2 (6 bases). The CDR3 totals 14 residues. The V gene's germline CDR1 is DFQATT and CDR2 SNEGSKA (reference sequence). V lost 2 bases and J 10 bases, leaving 18 bases between the germline ends. This CDR3 reads CSARKTRGADEQFF. The CDR3 nucleotides are TGCAGTGCTAGAAAAACTCGCGGGGCGGACGAGCAGTTCTTC.

This clonotype showed up just once. J is TRBJ2-5 and V is TRBV6-1; D gene unclear. V lost 2 bases to trimming and J lost 2 bases, with 15 bases between them. Germline CDR1 reads MNHNS; CDR2 reads SASEGT. The CDR3 runs 16 residues. CDR3: CASSEQLRYPQETQYF. The CDR3, as DNA: TGTGCCAGCAGTGAACAACTCCGCTACCCTCAAGAGACCCAGTACTTC.

The chain recombines TRBV6-1 with TRBJ1-1; maybe TRBD1 (5 bases). CDR1 and CDR2 (germline): MNHNS, SASEGT. V shed 5 bases and J shed 6 bases, with 16 bases lying between them. CDR3 length: 14 residues. The CDR3 loop reads CASSLEAGVAEAFF. The CDR3 nucleotides read TGTGCCAGCAGTCTAGAAGCGGGGGTCGCTGAAGCTTTCTTT.

This clonotype occurred a few times. The rearrangement joins TRBV2 to TRBJ2-5; 8 nucleotides line up with TRBD2. The trim removed 6 bases at V and 4 bases at J, leaving 10 bases unmatched. Germline CDR1 reads SNHLY; CDR2 reads FYNNEI. This CDR3 has 15 residues. Written as DNA, the CDR3 is TGTGCCAGCAGCGGAAGCGGGAGTGAGGCAGAGACCCAGTACTTC. Protein product: CASSGSGSEAETQYF. Full variable domain (remainder filled in from reference TRBV2 and TRBJ2-5): EPEVTQTPSHQVTQMGQEVILRCVPISNHLYFYWYRQILGQKVEFLVSFYNNEISEKSEIFDDQFSVERPDGSNFTLKIRSTKLEDSAMYFCASSGSGSEAETQYFGPGTRLLVL.

The chain has TRBV7-2 and TRBJ1-2; D unclear. CDR1 is SGHTA and CDR2 is FQGNSA in the germline V gene. V lost 1 base, J lost 4 bases, and 13 bases lay in between. The CDR3 has 15 residues. The CDR3 sequence: CASSLESGSGYGYTF. The DNA for the CDR3 is TGTGCCAGCAGCTTAGAGTCCGGGTCCGGCTATGGCTACACCTTC.